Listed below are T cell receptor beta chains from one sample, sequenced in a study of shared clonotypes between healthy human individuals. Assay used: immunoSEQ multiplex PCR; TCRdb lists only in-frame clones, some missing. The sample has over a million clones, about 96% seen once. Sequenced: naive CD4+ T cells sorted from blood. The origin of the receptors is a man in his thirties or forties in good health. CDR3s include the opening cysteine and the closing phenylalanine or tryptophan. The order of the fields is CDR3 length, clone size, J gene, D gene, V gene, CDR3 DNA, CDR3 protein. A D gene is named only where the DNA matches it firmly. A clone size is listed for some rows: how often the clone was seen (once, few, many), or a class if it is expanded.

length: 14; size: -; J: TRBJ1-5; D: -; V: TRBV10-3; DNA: TGTGCCATCAGTGAGTCGGTGTCGACCAGGCCCCAGCATTTT; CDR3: CAISESVSTRPQHF
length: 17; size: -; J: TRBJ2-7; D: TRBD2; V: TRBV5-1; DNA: TGCGCCAGCAGCTTGGGCCCCTTAGCGGGAGACTCCTACGAGCAGTACTTC; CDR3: CASSLGPLAGDSYEQYF
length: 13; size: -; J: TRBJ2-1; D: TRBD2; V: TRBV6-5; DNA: TGTGCCAGCAGTCCCGGGGGGGAGGGGTCGCAGTTCTTC; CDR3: CASSPGGEGSQFF
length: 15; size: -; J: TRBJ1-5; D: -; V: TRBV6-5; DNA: TGTGCCAGCAGTCGGGCAGGGGTCGGGGATCAGCCCCAGCATTTT; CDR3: CASSRAGVGDQPQHF
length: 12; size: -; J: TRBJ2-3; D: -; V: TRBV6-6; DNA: TGTGCCAGCGGGGGAACCACAGATACGCAGTATTTT; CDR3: CASGGTTDTQYF
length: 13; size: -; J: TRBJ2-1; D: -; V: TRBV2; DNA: TGTGCCAGCAGGAGGGCCGGCTACAATGAGCAGTTCTTC; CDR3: CASRRAGYNEQFF
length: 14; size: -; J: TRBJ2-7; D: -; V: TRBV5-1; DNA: TGCGCCAGCAGCCGCAGGGGAAGCTCCTACGAGCAGTACTTC; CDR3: CASSRRGSSYEQYF
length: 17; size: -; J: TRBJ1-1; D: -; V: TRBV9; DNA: TGTGCCAGCAGCGCCACCTTAGGGGGGGGACGGATCACTGAAGCTTTCTTT; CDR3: CASSATLGGGRITEAFF
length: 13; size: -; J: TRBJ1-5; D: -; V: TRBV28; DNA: TGTGCCAGCAGTTTCGGGCTAAATCAGCCCCAGCATTTT; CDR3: CASSFGLNQPQHF
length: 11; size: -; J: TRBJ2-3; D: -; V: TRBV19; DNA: TGTGCCAGTATGTGGGGAGATACGCAGTATTTT; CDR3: CASMWGDTQYF
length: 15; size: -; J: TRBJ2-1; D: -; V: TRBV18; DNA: TGTGCCAGCTCACCAAAGGGCCAGTTACGGGATGAGCAGTTCTTC; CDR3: CASSPKGQLRDEQFF
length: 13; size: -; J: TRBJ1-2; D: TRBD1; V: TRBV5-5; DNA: TGTGCCAGCAGCACCGGGGACAGCTATGGCTACACCTTC; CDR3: CASSTGDSYGYTF
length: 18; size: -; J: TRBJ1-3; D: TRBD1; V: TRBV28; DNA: TGTGCCAGCAGTTTTACCACCGGGACAGGGGGCCCGGGAAACACCATATATTTT; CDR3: CASSFTTGTGGPGNTIYF
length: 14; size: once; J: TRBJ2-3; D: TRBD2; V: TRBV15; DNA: TGTGCCACCAGTCCGGGGGGGGCGGGAGATACGCAGTATTTT; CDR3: CATSPGGAGDTQYF
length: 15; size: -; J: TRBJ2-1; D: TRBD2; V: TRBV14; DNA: TGTGCCAGCAGCCCCCTTAGCGGGAGAGGGGATGAGCAGTTCTTC; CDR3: CASSPLSGRGDEQFF
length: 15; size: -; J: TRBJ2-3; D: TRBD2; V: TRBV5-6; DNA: TGTGCCAGCAGCGGCGGGGCTAGCGGGCCAGATACGCAGTATTTT; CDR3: CASSGGASGPDTQYF
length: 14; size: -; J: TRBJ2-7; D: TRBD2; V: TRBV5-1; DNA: TGCGCCAGCAGCTTGGGACTAGCTACCTACGAGCAGTACTTC; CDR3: CASSLGLATYEQYF
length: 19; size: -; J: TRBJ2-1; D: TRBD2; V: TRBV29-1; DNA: TGCAGCGTTGAAGACGGTGGGCTAGCGGGAGGGAGCTCCTACAATGAGCAGTTCTTC; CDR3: CSVEDGGLAGGSSYNEQFF
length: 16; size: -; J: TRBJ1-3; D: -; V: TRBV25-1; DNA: TGTGCCAGCAGTGAAGGGACGGACGGCTCTGGAAACACCATATATTTT; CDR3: CASSEGTDGSGNTIYF
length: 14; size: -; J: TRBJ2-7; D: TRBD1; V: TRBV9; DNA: TGTGCCAGCAGCCCTGACAGGGGAATCTACGAGCAGTACTTC; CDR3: CASSPDRGIYEQYF
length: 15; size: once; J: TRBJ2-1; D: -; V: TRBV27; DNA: TGTGCCAGCAGTTGGTTAAGGGGTTCCTACAATGAGCAGTTCTTC; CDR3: CASSWLRGSYNEQFF
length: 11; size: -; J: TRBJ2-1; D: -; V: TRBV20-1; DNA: TGCAGTGCGGGTGAGCTCAATGAGCAGTTCTTC; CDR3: CSAGELNEQFF
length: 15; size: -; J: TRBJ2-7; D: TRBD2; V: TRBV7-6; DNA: TGTGCCAGCAGTTCCCGGGCGGGAGGACCCTACGAGCAGTACTTC; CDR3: CASSSRAGGPYEQYF
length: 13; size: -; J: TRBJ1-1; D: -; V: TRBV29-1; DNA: TGCAGCGTCCGGGGGATCCCGAACACTGAAGCTTTCTTT; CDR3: CSVRGIPNTEAFF
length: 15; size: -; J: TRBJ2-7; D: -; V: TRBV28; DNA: TGTGCCAGCAGTCTGCGTCTAGTAAGGCCCTACGAGCAGTACTTC; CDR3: CASSLRLVRPYEQYF
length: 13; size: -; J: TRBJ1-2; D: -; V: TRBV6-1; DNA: TGTGCCACCTACAGGGTTGAAGCCCATGGCTACACCTTC; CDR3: CATYRVEAHGYTF
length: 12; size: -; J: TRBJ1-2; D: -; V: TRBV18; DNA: TGTGCCAGCTCCCTAGACGCCTATGGCTACACCTTC; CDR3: CASSLDAYGYTF
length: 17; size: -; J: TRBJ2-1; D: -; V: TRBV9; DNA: TGTGCCAGCAGCGTTTTTCCCGGGACCCAACCTGGCAATGAGCAGTTCTTC; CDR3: CASSVFPGTQPGNEQFF
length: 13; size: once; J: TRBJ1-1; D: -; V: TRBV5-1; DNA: TGCGCCAGCAGAGCCCTTCGGGACACTGAAGCTTTCTTT; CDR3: CASRALRDTEAFF
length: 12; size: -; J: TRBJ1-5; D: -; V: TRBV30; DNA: TGTGCCTGCCAGGCGGGGTCCCAGCCCCAGCATTTT; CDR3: CACQAGSQPQHF
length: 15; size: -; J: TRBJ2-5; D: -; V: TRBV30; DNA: TGTGCCTGGACCCCTCTAGGGCAGGGAGAAGAGACCCAGTACTTC; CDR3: CAWTPLGQGEETQYF
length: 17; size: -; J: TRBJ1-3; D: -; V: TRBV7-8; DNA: TGTGCCAGCAGCTTTACCGGGACTCCCTACTCTGGAAACACCATATATTTT; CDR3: CASSFTGTPYSGNTIYF
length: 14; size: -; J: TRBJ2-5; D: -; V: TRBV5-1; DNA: TGCGCCAGCAGCTCGACGCGGGGACAAGAGACCCAGTACTTC; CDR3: CASSSTRGQETQYF
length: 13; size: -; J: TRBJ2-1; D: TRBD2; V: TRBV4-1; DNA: TGCGCCAGCAGCCAAGTAGGACTAGGGGAGCAGTTCTTC; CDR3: CASSQVGLGEQFF
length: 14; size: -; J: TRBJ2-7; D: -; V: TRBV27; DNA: TGTGCCAGCAGTTTCCCCGGGGAGGTGAACGAGCAGTACTTC; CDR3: CASSFPGEVNEQYF
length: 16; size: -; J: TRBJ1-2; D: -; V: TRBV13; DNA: TGTGCCAGCAGCTTAGGATATCCGGCTCCAGACTATGGCTACACCTTC; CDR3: CASSLGYPAPDYGYTF
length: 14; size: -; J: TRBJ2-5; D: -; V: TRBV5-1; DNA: TGCGCCAGCACTACAGGAGTCTGGGGGGAGACCCAGTACTTC; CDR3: CASTTGVWGETQYF
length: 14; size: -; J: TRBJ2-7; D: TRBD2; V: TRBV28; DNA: TGTGCCAGCAGGTCGGGACTACGTCCTTACGAGCAGTACTTC; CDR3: CASRSGLRPYEQYF
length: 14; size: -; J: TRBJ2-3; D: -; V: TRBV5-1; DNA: TGCGCCAGCAGCCGGGACACTAGCACAGATACGCAGTATTTT; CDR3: CASSRDTSTDTQYF
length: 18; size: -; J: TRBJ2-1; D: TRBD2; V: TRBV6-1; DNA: TGTGCCAGCAGTGAAGCGAAACTAGCGGGCCGTGCCTACAATGAGCAGTTCTTC; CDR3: CASSEAKLAGRAYNEQFF
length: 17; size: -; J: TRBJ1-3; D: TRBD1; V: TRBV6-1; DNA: TGTGCCAGCAGTGAAGTGACAGGGGGCCACTCTGGAAACACCATATATTTT; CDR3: CASSEVTGGHSGNTIYF
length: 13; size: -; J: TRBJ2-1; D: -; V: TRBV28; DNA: TGTGCCAGCAGTTGGTTGGGATCCGATGAGCAGTTCTTC; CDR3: CASSWLGSDEQFF
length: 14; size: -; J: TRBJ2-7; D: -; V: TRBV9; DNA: TGTGCCAGCAGCGAGGGACCCCGCTCCTACGAGCAGTACTTC; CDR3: CASSEGPRSYEQYF
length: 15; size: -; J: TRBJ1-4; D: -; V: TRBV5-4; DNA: TGTGCCAGCAGCTTGGGACCGACGGGGGATGAAAAACTGTTTTTT; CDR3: CASSLGPTGDEKLFF
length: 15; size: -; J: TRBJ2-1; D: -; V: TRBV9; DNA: TGTGCCAGCAGCGTAGCTGGGGATAGATACAATGAGCAGTTCTTC; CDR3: CASSVAGDRYNEQFF
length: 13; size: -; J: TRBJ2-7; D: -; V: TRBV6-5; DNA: TGTGCCAGCAGTTACTCGAGCGGGCTGCAGCAGTACTTC; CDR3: CASSYSSGLQQYF
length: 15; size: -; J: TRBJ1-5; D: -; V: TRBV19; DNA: TGTGCCAGTAACGACAGGCCGACGGGCAATCAGCCCCAGCATTTT; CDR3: CASNDRPTGNQPQHF